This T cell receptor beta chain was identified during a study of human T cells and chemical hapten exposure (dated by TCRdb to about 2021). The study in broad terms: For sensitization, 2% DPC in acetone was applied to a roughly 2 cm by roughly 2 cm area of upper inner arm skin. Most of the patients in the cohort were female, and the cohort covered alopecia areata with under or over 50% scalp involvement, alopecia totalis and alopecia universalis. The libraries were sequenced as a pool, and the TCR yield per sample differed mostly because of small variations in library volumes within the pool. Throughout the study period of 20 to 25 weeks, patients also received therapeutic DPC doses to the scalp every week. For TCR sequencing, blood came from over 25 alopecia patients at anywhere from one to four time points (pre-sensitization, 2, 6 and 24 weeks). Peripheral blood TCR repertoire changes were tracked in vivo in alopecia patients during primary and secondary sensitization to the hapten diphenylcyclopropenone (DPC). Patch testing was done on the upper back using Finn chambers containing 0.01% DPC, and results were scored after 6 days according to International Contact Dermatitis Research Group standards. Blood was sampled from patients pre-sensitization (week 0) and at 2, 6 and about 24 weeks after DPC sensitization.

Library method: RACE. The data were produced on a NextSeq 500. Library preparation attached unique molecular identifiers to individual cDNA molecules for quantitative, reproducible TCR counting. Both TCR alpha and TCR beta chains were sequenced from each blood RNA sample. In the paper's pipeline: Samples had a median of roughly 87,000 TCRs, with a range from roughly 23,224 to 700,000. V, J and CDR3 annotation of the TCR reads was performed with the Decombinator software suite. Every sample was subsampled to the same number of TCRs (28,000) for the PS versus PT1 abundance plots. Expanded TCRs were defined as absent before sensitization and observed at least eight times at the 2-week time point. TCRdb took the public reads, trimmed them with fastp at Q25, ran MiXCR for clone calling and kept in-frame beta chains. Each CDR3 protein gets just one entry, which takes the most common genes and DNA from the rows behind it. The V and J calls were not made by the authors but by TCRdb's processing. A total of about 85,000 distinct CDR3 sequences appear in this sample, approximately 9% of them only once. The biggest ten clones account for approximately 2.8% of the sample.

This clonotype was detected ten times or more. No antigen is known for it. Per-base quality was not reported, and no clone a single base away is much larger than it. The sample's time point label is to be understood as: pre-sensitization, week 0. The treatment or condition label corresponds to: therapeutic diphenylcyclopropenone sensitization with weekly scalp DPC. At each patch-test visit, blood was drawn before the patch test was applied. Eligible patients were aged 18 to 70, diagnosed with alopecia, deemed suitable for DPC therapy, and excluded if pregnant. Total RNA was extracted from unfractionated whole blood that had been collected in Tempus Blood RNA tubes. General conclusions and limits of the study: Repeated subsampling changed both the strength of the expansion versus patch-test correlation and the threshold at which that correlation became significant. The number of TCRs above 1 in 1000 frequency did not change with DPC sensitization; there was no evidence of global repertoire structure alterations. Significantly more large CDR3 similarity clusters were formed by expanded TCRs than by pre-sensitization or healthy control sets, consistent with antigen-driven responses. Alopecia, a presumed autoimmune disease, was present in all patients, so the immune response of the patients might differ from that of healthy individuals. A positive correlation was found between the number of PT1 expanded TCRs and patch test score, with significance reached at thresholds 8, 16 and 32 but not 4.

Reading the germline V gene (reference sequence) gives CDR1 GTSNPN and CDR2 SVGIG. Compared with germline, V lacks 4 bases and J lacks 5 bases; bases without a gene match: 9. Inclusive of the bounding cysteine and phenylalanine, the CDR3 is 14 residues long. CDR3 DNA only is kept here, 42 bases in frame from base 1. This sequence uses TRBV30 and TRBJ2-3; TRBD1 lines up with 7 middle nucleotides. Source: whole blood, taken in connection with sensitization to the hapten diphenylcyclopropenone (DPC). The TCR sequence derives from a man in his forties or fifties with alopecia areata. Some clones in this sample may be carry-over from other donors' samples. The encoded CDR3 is CAWTNRGVGDTQYF. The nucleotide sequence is TGTGCCTGGACCAACAGGGGAGTTGGAGATACGCAGTATTTT.